These 10 T cell receptor beta chains were all obtained from the same sample, sequenced in a study of blood T cell repertoires in COVID-19. The method was immunoSEQ multiplex PCR; TCRdb's version includes in-frame clones alone and lacks a portion of them. The table lists about 160,000 clones, approximately 80% of them singletons. Sequencing used PBMCs or T cells enriched from blood (not recorded which). The source of these receptors is a man in his forties who had recovered from COVID-19.

The chain has TRBV7-6 and TRBJ1-5; D might be TRBD1 (5 bases). CDR3 length: 16 amino acids. V was cut by 3 bases and J by 0 bases, with 12 bases left in between. CDR1 and CDR2 from the germline V gene are SGHVS and FNYEAQ. The DNA for the CDR3 is TGTGCCAGCAGCTTGATTACAGGTTATAGCAATCAGCCCCAGCATTTT. Protein: CASSLITGYSNQPQHF.

The table lists this clone with a few counts. The genes are TRBV10-2 and TRBJ2-3, with 8 bases identical to TRBD2. J gave up 4 bases and V 7 bases, and 10 bases lay outside the gene matches. In germline, CDR1 is WSHSY, CDR2 SAAADI. The length of the CDR3 is 15 residues. The chain's CDR3 is CASNSLGLGSDTQYF. CDR3 DNA sequence: TGCGCCAGCAACTCTCTGGGACTAGGGTCAGATACGCAGTATTTT.

The chain uses TRBV6-5 and TRBJ1-2; 7 bases fit TRBD1. Germline assignment: CDR1 MNHEY and CDR2 SVGAGI. Trimming cost V 8 bases and J 2 bases; bases outside gene matches: 5. This CDR3 is 13 amino acids long. The CDR3 loop is CASGAGGNYGYTF. The CDR3, as DNA: TGTGCCAGCGGGGCAGGGGGAAACTATGGCTACACCTTC.

CDR3 loop: CASSRQAGGAYNSPLHF. The CDR3 coding sequence is TGTGCCAGCAGTCGACAGGCCGGAGGTGCTTATAATTCACCCCTCCACTTT. V usage is TRBV6-6 and J usage is TRBJ1-6; D might be TRBD1 (6 bases). Germline loops: CDR1 MNHNY, CDR2 SVGAGI (reference sequence). The CDR3 runs to 17 residues. V lost 5 bases to trimming and J lost 4 bases, with 18 bases between them.

V gene TRBV5-4 combines with J gene TRBJ2-2; TRBD2 might be the D (5 bases). CDR1 is SGHNT and CDR2 is YYREEE in the germline V gene (reference sequence). The CDR3 runs to 12 residues. Trimming pared 1 base from V and 9 bases from J, leaving 7 bases between. Here the CDR3 reads CASSLRGRELFF. The CDR3 DNA follows: TGTGCCAGCAGCTTGAGAGGGCGGGAGCTGTTTTTT.

The chain joins TRBV30 to TRBJ2-3; 10 positions agree with TRBD1. Germline CDR1 reads GTSNPN; CDR2 reads SVGIG (reference sequence). The CDR3 totals 16 residues. After removal of 6 bases from V and 4 bases from J, the junction contained 13 bases not matched to a gene. CDR3 region: CACTVGTGDYPDTQYF. CDR3 nucleotide sequence: TGTGCCTGTACTGTCGGGACAGGGGATTACCCAGATACGCAGTATTTT.

CDR3 DNA: TGTGCCAGCAGCTCAGGACAGGGACGGGCAGATACGCAGTATTTT. Encoded protein: CASSSGQGRADTQYF. The genes are TRBV7-6 and TRBJ2-3; TRBD1 aligns across 8 bases. Germline CDR1 and CDR2: SGHVS and FNYEAQ. The length of the CDR3 is 15 residues. After removal of 4 bases from V and 4 bases from J, the junction contained 7 bases not matched to a gene.

A few counts support this clone. J is TRBJ2-5 and V is TRBV13; D unclear. CDR3 length: 15 residues. Trimming pared 0 bases from V and 3 bases from J, leaving 11 bases between. Looked up from germline, CDR1 is PRHDT and CDR2 is FYEKMQ (reference sequence). The CDR3 nucleotides read TGTGCCAGCAGCTTAGGCCTTAGAGTTAAAGAGACCCAGTACTTC. This codes for CASSLGLRVKETQYF.

The V call is TRBV27, the J call TRBJ1-2; TRBD1 matches 11 bases. J gave up 4 bases and V 5 bases, and 6 bases lay outside the gene matches. This CDR3 spans 15 amino acids. Germline values: CDR1 MNHEY, CDR2 SMNVEV (reference sequence). The CDR3: CASSPWTGGPYGYTF. CDR3 bases: TGTGCCAGCAGTCCTTGGACAGGGGGCCCCTATGGCTACACCTTC.

The gene calls are TRBV2 and TRBJ2-3, with D tentatively TRBD2 (5 bases). This CDR3 spans 14 amino acids. The germline V gene has CDR1 SNHLY and CDR2 FYNNEI. V was shortened by 7 bases and J by 3 bases, with 14 bases between the two germline ends. The DNA for the CDR3 is TGTGCCAGCAAGTGGACTTGGTATACAGATACGCAGTATTTT. Translation: CASKWTWYTDTQYF.